The 4 T cell receptor beta chains below all came from one sample that was sequenced in a study of Ad26.COV2.S vaccination and SARS-CoV-2 variants. Profiling relied on immunoSEQ multiplex PCR, and the TCRdb table lists in-frame clones only, not all of them. The repertoire holds fewer than 800,000 clones, with more than 70% as singletons. Treatment meaning: approximately 18 received Ad26.COV2.S at low or high dose, single or two shots; several received placebo; per-sample allocation not given. Samples were taken on day 63 after the first vaccine or placebo injection. Material: peripheral blood, obtained in a trial of Ad26.COV2.S vaccine versus placebo. These receptors came from a person between 18 and 60 years old who received the Ad26.COV2.S COVID-19 vaccine or a placebo.

V is TRBV27 and J is TRBJ2-1, with unresolved D. Looked up from germline, CDR1 is MNHEY and CDR2 is SMNVEV (reference sequence). V lost 4 bases, J lost 0 bases, and 7 bases lay in between. This CDR3 comprises 14 residues. CDR3 in DNA: TGTGCCAGCAGTTCAGATCCCTCCTACAATGAGCAGTTCTTC. Translation: CASSSDPSYNEQFF.

The CDR3 bases are TGCGCCAGCAGTGGGGCCTACAGACAAGAGACCCAGTACTTC. It encodes CASSGAYRQETQYF. V is TRBV10-2 and J is TRBJ2-5; D is unresolved. CDR3 length: 14 residues. Trimming removed 4 bases at V and 2 bases at J, with 11 bases between. From germline, CDR1 is WSHSY and CDR2 SAAADI.

The chain links TRBV9 to TRBJ2-3, with D unclear. Trimming took off 2 bases at V and 8 bases at J, with 9 bases between the two ends. The CDR3 is made up of 12 amino acids. In germline, CDR1 is SGDLS, CDR2 YYNGEE. DNA of the CDR3: TGTGCCAGCAGCGTCACGGAGACTACGCAGTATTTT. The encoded protein is CASSVTETTQYF.

The J gene is TRBJ2-1, the V gene TRBV5-4; 8 nucleotides agree with TRBD2. Per the germline V gene, CDR1 is SGHNT and CDR2 is YYREEE (reference sequence). The CDR3 spans 17 residues. V dropped 1 base and J dropped 2; count of bases not matched to a gene: 8. The CDR3 DNA follows: TGTGCCAGCAGCTTGACGGGGAGCGGGAGTCCCTACAATGAGCAGTTCTTC. Translating gives CASSLTGSGSPYNEQFF.